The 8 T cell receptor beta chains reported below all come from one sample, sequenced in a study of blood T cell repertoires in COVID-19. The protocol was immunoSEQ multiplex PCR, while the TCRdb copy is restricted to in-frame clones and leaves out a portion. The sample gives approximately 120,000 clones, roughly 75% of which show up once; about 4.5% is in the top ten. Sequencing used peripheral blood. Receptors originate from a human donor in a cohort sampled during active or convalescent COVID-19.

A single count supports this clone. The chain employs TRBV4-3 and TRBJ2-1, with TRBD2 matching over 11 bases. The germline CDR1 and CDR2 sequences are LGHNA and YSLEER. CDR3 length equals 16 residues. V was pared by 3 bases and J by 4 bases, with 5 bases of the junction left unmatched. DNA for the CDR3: TGCGCCAGCAGCCAGAGACTAGCGGGGACGTACAATGAGCAGTTCTTC. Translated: CASSQRLAGTYNEQFF.

The DNA for the CDR3 is TGTGCCAGCTCACAAGACAGCCTTTGGGCCAACGTCCTGACTTTC. Translating gives CASSQDSLWANVLTF. V usage is TRBV18 and J usage is TRBJ2-6; weak D call: TRBD1 (5 bases). The germline V gene encodes CDR1 KGHSH and CDR2 LQKENI. The CDR3 covers 15 residues. Trimming pared 4 bases from V and 5 bases from J, leaving 12 bases between.

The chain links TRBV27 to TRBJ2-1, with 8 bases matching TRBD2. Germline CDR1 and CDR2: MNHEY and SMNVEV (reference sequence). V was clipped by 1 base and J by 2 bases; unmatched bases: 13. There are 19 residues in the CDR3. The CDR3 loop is CASSLFPPTAGGTYNEQFF. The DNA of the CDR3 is TGTGCCAGCAGTTTATTCCCACCCACCGCGGGGGGCACCTACAATGAGCAGTTCTTC.

CDR3 loop: CASSSFGGEQFF. CDR3 in DNA: TGTGCCAGCAGCTCCTTCGGGGGTGAGCAGTTCTTC. V is TRBV7-2 and J is TRBJ2-1; possibly TRBD2 for D (6 bases). V shed 4 bases and J shed 9 bases, with 10 bases lying between them. This CDR3 comprises 12 residues. The germline CDR1 and CDR2 sequences are SGHTA and FQGNSA. Drawing the rest from reference TRBV7-2 and TRBJ2-1, the complete variable domain is GAGVSQSPSNKVTEKGKDVELRCDPISGHTALYWYRQSLGQGLEFLIYFQGNSAPDKSGLPSDRFSAERTGGSVSTLTIQRTQQEDSAVYLCASSSFGGEQFFGPGTRLTVL.

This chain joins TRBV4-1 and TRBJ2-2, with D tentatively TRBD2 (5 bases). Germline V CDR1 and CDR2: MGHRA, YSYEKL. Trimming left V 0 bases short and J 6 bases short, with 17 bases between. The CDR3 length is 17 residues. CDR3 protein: CASSQDRGSGVAGELFF. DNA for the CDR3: TGCGCCAGCAGCCAAGATCGGGGTTCCGGGGTGGCCGGGGAGCTGTTTTTT.

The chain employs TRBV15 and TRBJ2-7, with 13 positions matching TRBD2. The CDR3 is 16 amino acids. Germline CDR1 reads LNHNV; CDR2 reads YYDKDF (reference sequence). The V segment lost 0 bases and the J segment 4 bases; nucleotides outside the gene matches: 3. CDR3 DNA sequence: TGTGCCACCAGCAGAGAACGGACTAGCGGGAGTTACGAGCAGTACTTC. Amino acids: CATSRERTSGSYEQYF.

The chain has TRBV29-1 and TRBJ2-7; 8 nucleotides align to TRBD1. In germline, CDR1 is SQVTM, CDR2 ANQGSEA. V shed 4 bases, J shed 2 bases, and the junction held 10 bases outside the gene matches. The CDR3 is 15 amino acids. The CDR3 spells CSVGGDRGGPYEQYF. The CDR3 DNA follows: TGCAGCGTTGGAGGAGACAGGGGTGGACCCTACGAGCAGTACTTC.

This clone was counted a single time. CDR3 DNA sequence: TGTGCCAGCAGCTCGAGGGGTCTAGCGGGGGCCCTGGGGCAGTACTTC. Protein: CASSSRGLAGALGQYF. This chain links TRBV11-2 with TRBJ2-7; 10 bases align to TRBD2. Germline assignment: CDR1 SGHAT and CDR2 FQNNGV. The ends lost 4 bases at V and 9 bases at J; junction bases unmatched: 15. This CDR3 is 16 amino acids long. Combining the CDR3 with reference TRBV11-2 and TRBJ2-7 gives the whole variable domain EAGVAQSPRYKIIEKRQSVAFWCNPISGHATLYWYQQILGQGPKLLIQFQNNGVVDDSQLPKDRFSAERLKGVDSTLKIQPAKLEDSAVYLCASSSRGLAGALGQYFGPGTRLTVT.